This T cell receptor beta chain was profiled in a study of T cell changes during pregnancy in multiple sclerosis. Sequencing used immunoSEQ multiplex PCR; TCRdb keeps in-frame clones, though not all of them. Of about 40,000 clones listed, 92% are singletons. The material was CD4+ T cells from peripheral blood mononuclear cells, obtained before pregnancy. The TCR comes from a female donor with multiple sclerosis, enrolled in a pregnancy study.

CDR3: CASSPRGSYNSPLHF. In DNA, the CDR3 is TGTGCCAGCAGCCCACGGGGGTCCTATAATTCACCCCTCCACTTT. This chain connects TRBV9 to TRBJ1-6; tentative D call: TRBD1 (5 bases). Trimming took off 4 bases at V and 1 base at J, with 9 bases between the two ends. Looked up from germline, CDR1 is SGDLS and CDR2 is YYNGEE. There are 15 residues in the CDR3.